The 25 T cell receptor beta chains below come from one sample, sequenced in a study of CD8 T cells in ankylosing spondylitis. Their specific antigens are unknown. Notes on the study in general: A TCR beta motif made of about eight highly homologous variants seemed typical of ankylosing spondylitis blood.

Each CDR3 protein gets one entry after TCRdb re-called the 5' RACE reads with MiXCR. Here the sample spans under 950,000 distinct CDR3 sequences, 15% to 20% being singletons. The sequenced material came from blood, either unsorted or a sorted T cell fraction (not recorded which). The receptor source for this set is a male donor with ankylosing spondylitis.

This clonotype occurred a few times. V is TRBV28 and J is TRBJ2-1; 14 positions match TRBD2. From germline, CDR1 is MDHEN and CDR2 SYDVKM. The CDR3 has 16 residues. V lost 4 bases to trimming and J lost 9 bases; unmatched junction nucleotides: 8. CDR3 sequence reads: CASSSQTSGREGEQFF. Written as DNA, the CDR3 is TGTGCCAGCAGTTCCCAGACTAGCGGGAGGGAGGGTGAGCAGTTCTTC.

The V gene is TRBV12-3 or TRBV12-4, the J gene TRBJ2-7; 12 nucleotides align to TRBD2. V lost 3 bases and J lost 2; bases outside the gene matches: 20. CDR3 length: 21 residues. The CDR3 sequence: CASSFQPGLAGPHRTTYEQYF. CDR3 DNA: TGTGCCAGCAGTTTCCAACCCGGACTAGCGGGGCCCCATAGAACCACCTACGAGCAGTACTTC.

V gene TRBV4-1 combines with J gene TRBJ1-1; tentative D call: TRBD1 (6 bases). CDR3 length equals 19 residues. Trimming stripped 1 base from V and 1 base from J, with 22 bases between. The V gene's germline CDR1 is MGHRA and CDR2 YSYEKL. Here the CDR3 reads CASSQVGPGIGGRNTEAFF. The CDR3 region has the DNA TGCGCCAGCAGCCAAGTCGGGCCAGGGATAGGGGGTAGGAACACTGAAGCTTTCTTT.

The DNA for the CDR3 is TGTGCCAGCAGCGTTCTTGCGGGTGTCAGGGGTGAAGCTTTCTTT. Amino acid sequence: CASSVLAGVRGEAFF. The gene calls are TRBV7-8 and TRBJ1-1; the D gene is possibly TRBD1 (6 bases). Per the germline V gene, CDR1 is SGHVS and CDR2 is FQNEAQ. Between the trimmed V and J ends, which lost 5 bases and 7 bases, there was a span of 20 bases. CDR3 size: 15 residues. Full variable domain (remainder filled in from reference TRBV7-8 and TRBJ1-1): GAGVSQSPRYKVAKRGQDVALRCDPISGHVSLFWYQQALGQGPEFLTYFQNEAQLDKSGLPSDRFFAERPEGSVSTLKIQRTQQEDSAVYLCASSVLAGVRGEAFFGQGTRLTVV.

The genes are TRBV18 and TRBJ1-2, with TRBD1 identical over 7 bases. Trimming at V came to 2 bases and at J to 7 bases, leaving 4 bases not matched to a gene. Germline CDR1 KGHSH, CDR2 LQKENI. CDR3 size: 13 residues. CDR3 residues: CASSPDREVGYTF. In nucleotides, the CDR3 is TGTGCCAGCTCACCAGACAGGGAGGTTGGCTACACCTTC.

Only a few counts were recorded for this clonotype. The DNA for the CDR3 is TGTGCCAGCAGCGGGGGACTTCCCCCCTCCATCGAGCAGTACTTC. It is translated as CASSGGLPPSIEQYF. V usage is TRBV7-2 and J usage is TRBJ2-7; D perhaps matches TRBD2 (6 bases). The length of the CDR3 is 15 residues. The V end lost 5 bases, the J end lost 6 bases, and 20 bases lay between the germline ends. The germline V gene has CDR1 SGHTA and CDR2 FQGNSA.

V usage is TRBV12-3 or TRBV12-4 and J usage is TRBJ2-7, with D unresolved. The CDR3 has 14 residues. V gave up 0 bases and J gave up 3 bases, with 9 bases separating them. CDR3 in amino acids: CASSLASGHYEQYF. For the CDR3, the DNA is TGTGCCAGCAGTTTAGCGAGTGGGCACTACGAGCAGTACTTC.

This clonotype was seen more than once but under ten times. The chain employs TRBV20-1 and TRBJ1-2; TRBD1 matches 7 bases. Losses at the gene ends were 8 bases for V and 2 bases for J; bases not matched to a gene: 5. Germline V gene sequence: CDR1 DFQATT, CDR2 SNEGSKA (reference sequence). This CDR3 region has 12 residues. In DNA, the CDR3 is TGCAGTTCACAGGGGATGAACTATGGCTACACCTTC. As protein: CSSQGMNYGYTF.

CDR3 coding DNA: TGCAGTGCTAGAGATCCCGGGGATTTCTACGAGCAGTACTTC. Its protein is CSARDPGDFYEQYF. V is TRBV20-1 and J is TRBJ2-7; tentatively, D is TRBD2 (5 bases). Germline V gene lookup returns CDR1 DFQATT and CDR2 SNEGSKA (reference sequence). The CDR3 consists of 14 residues. V was shortened by 0 bases and J by 3 bases, with 12 bases between the two germline ends.

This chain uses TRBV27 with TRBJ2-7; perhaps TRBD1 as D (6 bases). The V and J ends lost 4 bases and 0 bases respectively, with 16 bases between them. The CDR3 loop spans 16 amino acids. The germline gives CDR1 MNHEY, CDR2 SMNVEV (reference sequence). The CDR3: CASSSPTGISSYEQYF. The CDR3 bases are TGTGCCAGCAGTTCCCCGACAGGAATCAGCTCCTACGAGCAGTACTTC.

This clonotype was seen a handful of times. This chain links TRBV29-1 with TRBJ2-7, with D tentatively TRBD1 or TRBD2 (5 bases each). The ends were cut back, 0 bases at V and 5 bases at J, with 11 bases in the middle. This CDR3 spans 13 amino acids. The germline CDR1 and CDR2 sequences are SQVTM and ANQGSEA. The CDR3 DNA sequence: TGCAGCGTTGAAGATTGGGACGGGGACGAGCAGTACTTC. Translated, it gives CSVEDWDGDEQYF.

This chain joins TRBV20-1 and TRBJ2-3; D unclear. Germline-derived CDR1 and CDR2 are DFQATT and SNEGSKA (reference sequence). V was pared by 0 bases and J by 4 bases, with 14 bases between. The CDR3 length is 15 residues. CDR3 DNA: TGCAGTGCTAGAGATTGGGTCGTCTCCGCAGATACGCAGTATTTT. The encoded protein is CSARDWVVSADTQYF.

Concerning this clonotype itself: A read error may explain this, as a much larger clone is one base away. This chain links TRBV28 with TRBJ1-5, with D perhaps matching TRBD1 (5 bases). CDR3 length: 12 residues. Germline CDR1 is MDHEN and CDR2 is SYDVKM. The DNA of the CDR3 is TGTGCCAGCAGTGACAGCAATCAGCACCAGCATTTT. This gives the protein CASSDSNQHQHF. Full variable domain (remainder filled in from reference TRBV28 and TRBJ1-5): DVKVTQSSRYLVKRTGEKVFLECVQDMDHENMFWYRQDPGLGLRLIYFSYDVKMKEKGDIPEGYSVSREKKERFSLILESASTNQTSMYLCASSDSNQHQHFGDGTRLSIL.

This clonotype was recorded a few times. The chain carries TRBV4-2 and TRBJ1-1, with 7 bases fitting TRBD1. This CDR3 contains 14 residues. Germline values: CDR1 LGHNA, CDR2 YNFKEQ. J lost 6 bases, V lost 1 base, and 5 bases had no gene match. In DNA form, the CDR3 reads TGTGCCAGCAGCCAAGCGGGTACAGGGGCTGAAGCTTTCTTT. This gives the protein CASSQAGTGAEAFF.

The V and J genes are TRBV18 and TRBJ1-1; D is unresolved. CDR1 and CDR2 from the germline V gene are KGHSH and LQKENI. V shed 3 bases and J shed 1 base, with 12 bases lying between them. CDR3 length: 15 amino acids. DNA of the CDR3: TGTGCCAGCTCACCCATCGACGGTGGGAACACTGAAGCTTTCTTT. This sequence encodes CASSPIDGGNTEAFF.

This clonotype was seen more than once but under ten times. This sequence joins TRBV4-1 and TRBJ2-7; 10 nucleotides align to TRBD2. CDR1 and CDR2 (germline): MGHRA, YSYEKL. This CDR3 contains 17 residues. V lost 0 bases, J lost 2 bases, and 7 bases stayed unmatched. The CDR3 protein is CASSQESGRAPAYEQYF. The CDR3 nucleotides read TGCGCCAGCAGCCAAGAAAGCGGGAGGGCCCCGGCCTACGAGCAGTACTTC.

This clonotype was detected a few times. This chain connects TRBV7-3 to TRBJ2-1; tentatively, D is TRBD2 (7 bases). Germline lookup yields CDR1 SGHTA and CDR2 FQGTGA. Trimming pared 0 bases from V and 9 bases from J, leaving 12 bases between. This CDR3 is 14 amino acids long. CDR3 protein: CASSLTGAGAEQFF. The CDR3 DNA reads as TGTGCCAGCAGCTTAACGGGGGCGGGGGCTGAGCAGTTCTTC.

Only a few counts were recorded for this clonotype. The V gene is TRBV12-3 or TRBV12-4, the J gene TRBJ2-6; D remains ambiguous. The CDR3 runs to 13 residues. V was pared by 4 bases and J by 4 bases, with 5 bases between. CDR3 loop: CASSSYGANVLTF. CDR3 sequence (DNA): TGTGCCAGCAGTTCCTACGGGGCCAACGTCCTGACTTTC.

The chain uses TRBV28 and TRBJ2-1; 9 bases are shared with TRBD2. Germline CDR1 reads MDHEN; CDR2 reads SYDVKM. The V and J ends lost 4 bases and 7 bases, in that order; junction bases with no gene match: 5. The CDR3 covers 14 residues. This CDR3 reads CASSSASGTNEQFF. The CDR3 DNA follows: TGTGCCAGCAGTTCCGCTAGCGGGACGAATGAGCAGTTCTTC.

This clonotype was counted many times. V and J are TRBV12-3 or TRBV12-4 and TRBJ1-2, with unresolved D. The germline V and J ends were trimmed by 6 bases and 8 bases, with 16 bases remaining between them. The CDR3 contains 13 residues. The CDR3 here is CASSPSGSDGYTF. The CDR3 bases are TGTGCCAGCAGCCCCTCGGGGTCCGACGGCTACACCTTC.

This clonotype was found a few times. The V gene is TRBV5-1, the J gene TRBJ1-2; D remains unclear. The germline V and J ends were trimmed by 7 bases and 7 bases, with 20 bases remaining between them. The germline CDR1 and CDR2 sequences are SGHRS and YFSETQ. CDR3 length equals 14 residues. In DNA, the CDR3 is TGCGCCAGCCGCTACTCGGAGGGCCGCAGTGGCTACACCTTC. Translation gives CASRYSEGRSGYTF.

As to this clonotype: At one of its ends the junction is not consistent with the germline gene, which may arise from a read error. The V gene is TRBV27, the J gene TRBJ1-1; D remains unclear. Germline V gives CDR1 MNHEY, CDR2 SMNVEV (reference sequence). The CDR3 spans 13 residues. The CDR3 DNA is TGTGCCAGCAGTTGGGGAGTGAACACTGAAGTTTTCTTT. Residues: CASSWGVNTEVFF.

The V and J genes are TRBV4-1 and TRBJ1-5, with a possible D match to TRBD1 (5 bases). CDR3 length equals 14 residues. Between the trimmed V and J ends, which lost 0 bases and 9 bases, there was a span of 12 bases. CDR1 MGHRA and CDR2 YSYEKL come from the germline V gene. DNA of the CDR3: TGCGCCAGCAGCCAAGATGCGGGGACCGGGCCCCAGCATTTT. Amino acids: CASSQDAGTGPQHF.

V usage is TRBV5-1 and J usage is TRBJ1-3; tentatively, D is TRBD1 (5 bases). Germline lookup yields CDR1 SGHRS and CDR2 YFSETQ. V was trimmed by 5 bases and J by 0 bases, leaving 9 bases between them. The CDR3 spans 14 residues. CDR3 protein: CASRDSNSGNTIYF. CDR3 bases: TGCGCCAGCAGAGACAGTAACTCTGGAAACACCATATATTTT.

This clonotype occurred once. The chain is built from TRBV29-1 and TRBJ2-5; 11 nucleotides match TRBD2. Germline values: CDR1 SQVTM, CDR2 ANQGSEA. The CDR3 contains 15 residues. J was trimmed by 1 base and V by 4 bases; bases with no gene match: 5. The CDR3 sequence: CSVAGTSGRQETQYF. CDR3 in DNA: TGCAGCGTTGCCGGGACTAGCGGACGCCAAGAGACCCAGTACTTC.